This entry describes one T cell receptor beta chain. The CDR3 runs 13 residues. Germline-derived CDR1 and CDR2 are MNHNS and SASEGT. Between the trimmed V and J ends, which lost 6 bases and 3 bases, there was a span of 11 bases. This sample was included in a study of blood T cells in healthy people across ages. A J-beta primer mix and a sample-barcoded 5' primer were used in a second PCR of roughly 6 to 12 cycles. TCRdb reprocessed the 5' RACE reads via MiXCR and lists one record per CDR3 protein. Found here are 1,500,000 or so distinct CDR3 sequences, approximately 59% of them singletons; the top ten hold about 6.3%.

Material for sequencing was blood. The chain recombines TRBV6-1 with TRBJ1-1, with a possible D match to TRBD1 (5 bases). The receptor comes from a man between 18 and 29 years old in good health. Written as DNA, the CDR3 is TGTGCCAGCAGCAGGGACGGTGACACTGAAGCTTTCTTT. Translation: CASSRDGDTEAFF.